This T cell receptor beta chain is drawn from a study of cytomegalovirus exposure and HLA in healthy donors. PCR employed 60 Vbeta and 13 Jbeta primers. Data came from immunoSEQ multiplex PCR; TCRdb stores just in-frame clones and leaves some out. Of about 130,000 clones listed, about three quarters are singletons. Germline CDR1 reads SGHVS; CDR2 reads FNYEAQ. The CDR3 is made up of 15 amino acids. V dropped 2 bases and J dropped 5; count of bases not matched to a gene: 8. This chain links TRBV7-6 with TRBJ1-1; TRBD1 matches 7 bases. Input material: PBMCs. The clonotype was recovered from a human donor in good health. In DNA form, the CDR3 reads TGTGCCAGCAGCTTACGGACCCAGGGGGTAACTGAAGCTTTCTTT. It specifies CASSLRTQGVTEAFF.